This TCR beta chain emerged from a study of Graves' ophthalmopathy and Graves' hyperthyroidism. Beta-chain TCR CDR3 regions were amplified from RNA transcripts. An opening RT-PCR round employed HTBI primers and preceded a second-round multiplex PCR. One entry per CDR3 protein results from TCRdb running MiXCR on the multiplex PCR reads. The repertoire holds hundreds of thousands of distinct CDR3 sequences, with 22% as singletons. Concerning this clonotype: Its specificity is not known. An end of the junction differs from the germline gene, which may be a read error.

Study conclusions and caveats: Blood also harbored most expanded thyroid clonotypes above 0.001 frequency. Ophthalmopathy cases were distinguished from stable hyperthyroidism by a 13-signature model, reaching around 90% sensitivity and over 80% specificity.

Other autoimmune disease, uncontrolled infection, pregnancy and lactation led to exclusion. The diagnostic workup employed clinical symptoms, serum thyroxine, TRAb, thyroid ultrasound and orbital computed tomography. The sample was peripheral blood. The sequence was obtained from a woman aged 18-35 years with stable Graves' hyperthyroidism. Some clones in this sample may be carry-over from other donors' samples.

The CDR3 nucleotides read TGCGCTAGCAGCTTGCTATTCGATTCAGGGGGCTCCTACGAGCAGTACTTC. It codes for CASSLLFDSGGSYEQYF. The V and J genes are TRBV5-1 and TRBJ2-7; 7 nucleotides agree with TRBD1. Germline-derived CDR1 and CDR2 are SGHRS and YFSETQ. The CDR3 covers 17 residues.